This T cell receptor (beta chain) was retrieved from a study of T cell clusters in autoimmune cytopenias. In the study overall: The median distinct TRB clonotype count was approximately 2,500 per sample, from a median roughly 55,000 reads.

In terms of frequency, this clonotype is medium-sized. Its antigen remains unknown. Multiplex touch-down PCR amplified TRB using TRB-A and TRB-B pools in one tube. Each CDR3 protein gets one entry in TCRdb, which reprocessed the multiplex PCR reads and gives no DNA. The data include roughly 5,400 distinct CDR3 sequences; the top ten clones carry 4% to 5%. This CDR3 is 13 amino acids long. Germline values: CDR1 KGHSH, CDR2 LQKENI. Each sample's input was roughly 230 ng genomic DNA, 35,000 to 40,000 genome equivalents. Regarding the study as a whole: Primary autoimmune cytopenia patients appeared to lack physiological T cell clusters present in healthy donors. No experiment has yet validated the function of the T cell clusters defined in silico.

Sequencing was performed on peripheral blood. The sequence derives from a human donor with an autoimmune cytopenia or autoimmune hepatitis (not recorded which). The gene calls are TRBV18 and TRBJ1-1. The CDR3 here is CASSPPVNTEAFF.